This is a list of T cell receptor beta chains from one sample in a study of cytomegalovirus exposure and HLA in healthy donors. Produced via immunoSEQ multiplex PCR; TCRdb's table is partial and in-frame only. The sample contains over 120,000 clones, about 80% of which appear only once. Sample: PBMCs. Receptors originate from a woman in her sixties in good health and CMV-seropositive. Each CDR3 is given with its conserved first and last residue. The D gene is left open where the match is weak. The size entry is marked missing in some rows and otherwise reads once, few, many or a size class.

V gene: TRBV6-5; D gene: NA; J gene: TRBJ1-3; clone size: NA; CDR3 DNA: TGTGCCAGCAGTACTGACAGGTACGCTGGAAACACCATATATTTT; CDR3 protein: CASSTDRYAGNTIYF
V gene: TRBV5-4; D gene: TRBD2; J gene: TRBJ2-1; clone size: NA; CDR3 DNA: TGTGCCAGCAGCTTGGGGACTAGCGGGAGAATCAGTGAGCAGTTCTTC; CDR3 protein: CASSLGTSGRISEQFF
V gene: TRBV4-2; D gene: TRBD2; J gene: TRBJ2-2; clone size: NA; CDR3 DNA: TGTGCCAGCAGCCAAGACTTAGGACTAGCGGGAGGGTATACCGGGGAGCTGTTTTTT; CDR3 protein: CASSQDLGLAGGYTGELFF
V gene: TRBV11-1; D gene: TRBD2; J gene: TRBJ2-3; clone size: NA; CDR3 DNA: TGTGCCAGCAGCTCTGGACTAGCGGGAGTTAGCACAGATACGCAGTATTTT; CDR3 protein: CASSSGLAGVSTDTQYF
V gene: TRBV10-3; D gene: TRBD1; J gene: TRBJ2-7; clone size: NA; CDR3 DNA: TGTGCCATCAGTGAAACAGGGGAAGTCGAGCAGTACTTC; CDR3 protein: CAISETGEVEQYF
V gene: TRBV10-3; D gene: NA; J gene: TRBJ2-1; clone size: NA; CDR3 DNA: TGTGCCACCAACCCGGGGACTTCAGACAATGAGCAGTTCTTC; CDR3 protein: CATNPGTSDNEQFF
V gene: TRBV5-1; D gene: TRBD1; J gene: TRBJ1-2; clone size: few; CDR3 DNA: TGCGCCAGCAGCCCGGTGACAGGGCCCTATGGCTACACCTTC; CDR3 protein: CASSPVTGPYGYTF
V gene: TRBV27; D gene: TRBD2; J gene: TRBJ2-1; clone size: few; CDR3 DNA: TGTGCCAGCAGTCTCTCCCCCCAACTAGCGGTCCGCTACAATGAGCAGTTCTTC; CDR3 protein: CASSLSPQLAVRYNEQFF
V gene: TRBV7-9; D gene: NA; J gene: TRBJ2-3; clone size: NA; CDR3 DNA: TGTGCCAGCACCCCGGGACTCAACACAGATACGCAGTATTTT; CDR3 protein: CASTPGLNTDTQYF
V gene: TRBV5-6; D gene: TRBD1; J gene: TRBJ1-5; clone size: once; CDR3 DNA: TGTGCCAGCAGCTTGGAAGCAGGGGGTGGCAATCAGCCCCAGCATTTT; CDR3 protein: CASSLEAGGGNQPQHF
V gene: TRBV29-1; D gene: NA; J gene: TRBJ2-7; clone size: NA; CDR3 DNA: TGCAGCGTTGTGACAGATTTTCGCGAGCAGTACTTC; CDR3 protein: CSVVTDFREQYF
V gene: TRBV19; D gene: TRBD2; J gene: TRBJ2-5; clone size: NA; CDR3 DNA: TGTGCCAGTAGTACGGGGGGACAAGAGACCCAGTACTTC; CDR3 protein: CASSTGGQETQYF
V gene: TRBV6-5; D gene: TRBD2; J gene: TRBJ2-2; clone size: NA; CDR3 DNA: TGTGCCAGCAGAACAGCGGGAGGACCCCACGGGGAGCTGTTTTTT; CDR3 protein: CASRTAGGPHGELFF
V gene: TRBV20-1; D gene: NA; J gene: TRBJ2-7; clone size: NA; CDR3 DNA: TGCAGTGCTACTAACTACGAGCAGTACTTC; CDR3 protein: CSATNYEQYF
V gene: TRBV6-1; D gene: TRBD1; J gene: TRBJ1-2; clone size: NA; CDR3 DNA: TGTGCCAGCAGCGACAGGGGAAGCGGCTGCACCTTC; CDR3 protein: CASSDRGSGCTF
V gene: TRBV6-5; D gene: TRBD1; J gene: TRBJ2-5; clone size: NA; CDR3 DNA: TGTGCCAGCAGTTCCTACAGGGGGCAAGAGACCCAGTACTTC; CDR3 protein: CASSSYRGQETQYF
V gene: TRBV7-2; D gene: NA; J gene: TRBJ2-3; clone size: NA; CDR3 DNA: TGTGCCAGCACCTTAGCGGCCATTAATACGCAGTATTTT; CDR3 protein: CASTLAAINTQYF
V gene: TRBV7-6; D gene: NA; J gene: TRBJ1-4; clone size: few; CDR3 DNA: TGTGCCAGCAGCTTAGCGAGGGGAGGAAATGAAAAACTGTTTTTT; CDR3 protein: CASSLARGGNEKLFF
V gene: TRBV5-6; D gene: NA; J gene: TRBJ2-7; clone size: NA; CDR3 DNA: TGTGCCAGCAGCTTCGGTCAGGGTGTATTGTACGAGCAGTACTTC; CDR3 protein: CASSFGQGVLYEQYF
V gene: TRBV6-4; D gene: NA; J gene: TRBJ2-1; clone size: NA; CDR3 DNA: TGTGCCAGCAGTGACTCGAGCGGCCACAATGAGCAGTTCTTC; CDR3 protein: CASSDSSGHNEQFF
V gene: TRBV5-1; D gene: NA; J gene: TRBJ2-5; clone size: NA; CDR3 DNA: TGCGCCAGCAGTCTTTCGGGGCAAGAGACCCAGTACTTC; CDR3 protein: CASSLSGQETQYF
V gene: TRBV5-1; D gene: TRBD2; J gene: TRBJ2-7; clone size: NA; CDR3 DNA: TGCGCCAGCAGCTTGGGTAGCGGGAAAACCGGGGAGCAGTACTTC; CDR3 protein: CASSLGSGKTGEQYF
V gene: TRBV5-4; D gene: NA; J gene: TRBJ2-3; clone size: NA; CDR3 DNA: TGTGCCAGCAGTATTCCTAAGGATACGCAGTATTTT; CDR3 protein: CASSIPKDTQYF
V gene: TRBV6-6; D gene: NA; J gene: TRBJ2-4; clone size: NA; CDR3 DNA: TGTGCCAGCAGTTACTCGACAGCTCTAGCCAAAAACATTCAGTACTTC; CDR3 protein: CASSYSTALAKNIQYF
V gene: TRBV19; D gene: NA; J gene: TRBJ1-2; clone size: NA; CDR3 DNA: TGTGCCGCCCGGGGGGCTGTCCATGAAAGGGGCTACACCTTC; CDR3 protein: CAARGAVHERGYTF
V gene: TRBV15; D gene: TRBD1; J gene: TRBJ2-7; clone size: NA; CDR3 DNA: TGTGCCACCAGCAGAGTTGAGGGGGCCCCGTTCTACGAGCAGTACTTC; CDR3 protein: CATSRVEGAPFYEQYF
V gene: TRBV11-3; D gene: NA; J gene: TRBJ2-2; clone size: NA; CDR3 DNA: TGTGCTCTGAGGGGGACGAATACCGGGGAGCTGTTTTTT; CDR3 protein: CALRGTNTGELFF
V gene: TRBV5-8; D gene: TRBD1; J gene: TRBJ1-1; clone size: few; CDR3 DNA: TGTGCCAGCAGCTTGGTGGGACAGAGAGGTGAAGCTTTCTTT; CDR3 protein: CASSLVGQRGEAFF
V gene: TRBV4-1; D gene: TRBD1; J gene: TRBJ2-7; clone size: NA; CDR3 DNA: TGCGCCAGCAGCCCCGGGACAGTGATCTACGAGCAGTACTTC; CDR3 protein: CASSPGTVIYEQYF
V gene: TRBV27; D gene: NA; J gene: TRBJ2-7; clone size: NA; CDR3 DNA: TGTGCCAGCAGTTCCCTAGCCGCCCGTTACGAGCAGTACTTC; CDR3 protein: CASSSLAARYEQYF
V gene: TRBV7-9; D gene: NA; J gene: TRBJ1-2; clone size: NA; CDR3 DNA: TGTGCCAGCAGCTTAGCCAGTCCCAACTATGGCTACACCTTC; CDR3 protein: CASSLASPNYGYTF
V gene: TRBV13; D gene: TRBD1; J gene: TRBJ1-1; clone size: NA; CDR3 DNA: TGTGCCAGCAGCTCATCTATAAGGGGGCAGGCCACTGAAGCTTTCTTT; CDR3 protein: CASSSSIRGQATEAFF
V gene: TRBV27; D gene: NA; J gene: TRBJ2-6; clone size: NA; CDR3 DNA: TGTGCCAGCAGTTTCTCTCCAGGGGCCTCTGGGGCCAACGTCCTGACTTTC; CDR3 protein: CASSFSPGASGANVLTF
V gene: TRBV18; D gene: TRBD1; J gene: TRBJ1-2; clone size: NA; CDR3 DNA: TGTGCCAGCTCACGAGGGACAGAAGCTAACTATGGCTACACCTTC; CDR3 protein: CASSRGTEANYGYTF
V gene: TRBV7-9; D gene: NA; J gene: TRBJ2-7; clone size: NA; CDR3 DNA: TGTGCCAGCAGCTTTAGCTACGAGCAGTACTTC; CDR3 protein: CASSFSYEQYF
V gene: TRBV9; D gene: NA; J gene: TRBJ2-2; clone size: NA; CDR3 DNA: TGTGCCAGCAGCGCGGTACGGACCGGGGAGCTGTTTTTT; CDR3 protein: CASSAVRTGELFF
V gene: TRBV19; D gene: NA; J gene: TRBJ2-6; clone size: NA; CDR3 DNA: TGTGCCAGTAGCCGAGGGTCTGGGGCCAACGTCCTGACTTTC; CDR3 protein: CASSRGSGANVLTF
V gene: TRBV4-3; D gene: NA; J gene: TRBJ2-1; clone size: NA; CDR3 DNA: TGCGCCAGCAGCCAAGATTGGATATTGGAGAGGGAGCAGTTCTTC; CDR3 protein: CASSQDWILEREQFF
V gene: TRBV7-6; D gene: TRBD2; J gene: TRBJ2-3; clone size: NA; CDR3 DNA: TGTGCCAGCAGTTATAGCGGGAGGGCAGATACGCAGTATTTT; CDR3 protein: CASSYSGRADTQYF
V gene: TRBV7-8; D gene: NA; J gene: TRBJ2-7; clone size: NA; CDR3 DNA: TGTGCCAGCAGCTTACAGGGGATGTACTACGAGCAGTACTTC; CDR3 protein: CASSLQGMYYEQYF
V gene: TRBV7-7; D gene: NA; J gene: TRBJ2-3; clone size: NA; CDR3 DNA: TGTGCTAGCAGCTTAGCGGAGGTTCCGGGCCCAGATACGCAGTATTTT; CDR3 protein: CASSLAEVPGPDTQYF
V gene: TRBV5-4; D gene: NA; J gene: TRBJ2-5; clone size: NA; CDR3 DNA: TGTGCCAGCAGCCTAGAAGGGGTGGAGACCCAGTACTTC; CDR3 protein: CASSLEGVETQYF
V gene: TRBV4-1; D gene: NA; J gene: TRBJ1-1; clone size: few; CDR3 DNA: TGCGCCAGCAGCCAAGGCCCCAGTGCTGAAGCTTTCTTT; CDR3 protein: CASSQGPSAEAFF
V gene: TRBV19; D gene: NA; J gene: TRBJ2-6; clone size: NA; CDR3 DNA: TGTGCCAGTAGCCGGGGATCTGGGGCCAACGTCCTGACTTTC; CDR3 protein: CASSRGSGANVLTF
V gene: TRBV27; D gene: NA; J gene: TRBJ1-1; clone size: NA; CDR3 DNA: TGTGCCAGCAGTTTGTCAACAGGGAATTCGGTTAACACTGAAGCTTTCTTT; CDR3 protein: CASSLSTGNSVNTEAFF
V gene: TRBV15; D gene: NA; J gene: TRBJ2-5; clone size: NA; CDR3 DNA: TGTGCCACCAGCCTTTCCAGACTCCAAGAGACCCAGTACTTC; CDR3 protein: CATSLSRLQETQYF
V gene: TRBV5-6; D gene: NA; J gene: TRBJ1-1; clone size: NA; CDR3 DNA: TGTGCCAGCAGCTTGAACGGGGACACTGAAGCTTTCTTT; CDR3 protein: CASSLNGDTEAFF
V gene: TRBV7-3; D gene: NA; J gene: TRBJ1-2; clone size: NA; CDR3 DNA: TGTGCCAGCAGCATAGGCGCAGGGAATGGCTACACCTTC; CDR3 protein: CASSIGAGNGYTF
V gene: TRBV27; D gene: TRBD2; J gene: TRBJ2-1; clone size: NA; CDR3 DNA: TGTGCCAGCAGTAGAACCCGGGAGGTTGATGGCAATGAGCAGTTCTTC; CDR3 protein: CASSRTREVDGNEQFF
V gene: TRBV7-9; D gene: NA; J gene: TRBJ2-5; clone size: few; CDR3 DNA: TGTGCCAGCAGCTTAGACTTGCGGGAAGAGACCCAGTACTTC; CDR3 protein: CASSLDLREETQYF
V gene: TRBV18; D gene: NA; J gene: TRBJ1-2; clone size: NA; CDR3 DNA: TGTGCCAGCTCACAGACCCCCCCAGGGATTGATGGCTACACCTTC; CDR3 protein: CASSQTPPGIDGYTF
V gene: TRBV10-2; D gene: NA; J gene: TRBJ1-3; clone size: NA; CDR3 DNA: TGCGCCAGCAGTGACTTGACCAGGAGGGTTGCAGGAAACACCATATATTTT; CDR3 protein: CASSDLTRRVAGNTIYF
V gene: TRBV13; D gene: NA; J gene: TRBJ2-7; clone size: NA; CDR3 DNA: TGTGCCAGCAGCCCAGACAGAACCACGCAATCATACGAGCAGTACTTC; CDR3 protein: CASSPDRTTQSYEQYF
V gene: TRBV7-9; D gene: NA; J gene: TRBJ2-7; clone size: NA; CDR3 DNA: TGTGCCAGCAGCTTCGGTCCAGGGGCCTACGAGCAGTACTTC; CDR3 protein: CASSFGPGAYEQYF
V gene: TRBV6-5; D gene: NA; J gene: TRBJ1-2; clone size: NA; CDR3 DNA: TGTGCCAGCAGTTACTCGAGGGGGTTTAACTATGGCTACACCTTC; CDR3 protein: CASSYSRGFNYGYTF
V gene: TRBV18; D gene: NA; J gene: TRBJ1-4; clone size: NA; CDR3 DNA: TGTGCCAGCTCATATCAGGGGAGAGAAAAACTGTTTTTT; CDR3 protein: CASSYQGREKLFF
V gene: TRBV28; D gene: TRBD1; J gene: TRBJ1-3; clone size: NA; CDR3 DNA: TGTGCCAGCACCTTAGGGGGCGCTCTCTCTGGAAACACCATATATTTT; CDR3 protein: CASTLGGALSGNTIYF
V gene: TRBV28; D gene: NA; J gene: TRBJ1-1; clone size: NA; CDR3 DNA: TGTGCCAGCAGGACTTCCTTAGTAGAAGCTTTCTTT; CDR3 protein: CASRTSLVEAFF
V gene: TRBV7-6; D gene: TRBD2; J gene: TRBJ2-5; clone size: NA; CDR3 DNA: TGTGCCAGCAGCTTAATAGCGGGAGGTCTCGTTGAGACCCAGTACTTC; CDR3 protein: CASSLIAGGLVETQYF
V gene: TRBV4-3; D gene: TRBD1; J gene: TRBJ2-2; clone size: NA; CDR3 DNA: TGCGCCAGCAGCCAAGAAGTTAGCGGGACAGGGGGCGTCACCGGGGAGCTGTTTTTT; CDR3 protein: CASSQEVSGTGGVTGELFF